Described below is a single TCR beta chain sequence and its context. Its antigen is not yet known. No clone much larger than this one lies a single base away; base qualities are absent. For this chain, trimming is 0 bases at the V end and 8 bases at the J end, and the number of junction bases without a gene match is 4. The CDR3 spans 15 residues, from the cysteine through the phenylalanine. The only DNA kept is the CDR3, 45 bases in frame from the first base. According to the germline V gene, CDR1 reads SGDLS and CDR2 reads YYNGEE. The data originate from a study of blood T cell repertoires in COVID-19 (dated by TCRdb to the early 2020s). General notes on the study: Samples from collaborators originated in the United States, Italy and Spain and spanned both the acute and convalescent phases of COVID-19. A de-identified subject ID, COVID-19 status, age in years and sex were almost always included in the sample metadata. The samples were drawn from two sources: the first 160 participants of the ongoing ImmuneRACE study, and 1,000 to 1,500 subjects contributed by 6 global collaborators. Where available, HLA class I and class II types were taken from metadata supplied by the sample provider and were not determined by assay-based typing. The dataset comprised deeply sampled blood TCRbeta repertoires from subjects exposed to, actively infected with, or recovered from COVID-19. The prospective study material was composed of cDNA or gDNA derived from T cells, B-cell-depleted T cells, or PBMCs. The repertoires were released in a freely available public database meant as a resource for research on the immune response to SARS-CoV-2. Beyond this particular receptor, the publication reports: How much clinical and demographic metadata was included differed by source and by participant, and the metadata was provided uncurated.

The immunoSEQ Assay, a bias-controlled multiplex PCR, was used to amplify TCRbeta CDR3 regions from genomic DNA. In the original analysis: Within the assay, amplification of reference gene primers was used to estimate how many nucleated cells each sample contained. To quantify the absolute abundance of each unique TCRbeta CDR3 rearrangement, sequence reads were collapsed and filtered. For each sample, productive Simpson clonality was calculated as the square root of Simpson's diversity index across productive rearrangements. Not all clones reach the TCRdb copy of this immuneACCESS table, which keeps in-frame sequences only. Checked studies attribute under half of the gap to unresolved V genes and leave the rest unexplained. Clone size and the V and J calls come from that table; the DNA yielded D and trimming. The sample table holds more than 120,000 clones, of which 80% to 90% were seen once. The top ten clonotypes cover just under 0.95% of the sample.

Whole blood was collected in K2EDTA tubes by collaborating institutions according to the institutions' own protocols. For TCRbeta analysis, collaborators shipped samples as frozen whole blood, isolated PBMCs, or DNA extracted from either of those sample types. Sequenced input: peripheral blood. The source is a woman aged 50 to 60 with acute or convalescent COVID-19. The chain was built from TRBV9 and TRBJ1-6; 8 bases in between match TRBD1. The nucleotide sequence reads TGTGCCAGCAGCGTAGAGGGACAGGTTTATTCACCCCTCCACTTT. The translation is CASSVEGQVYSPLHF. Reference TRBV9 and TRBJ1-6 genes cover what lies past the CDR3, so the full variable domain is DSGVTQTPKHLITATGQRVTLRCSPRSGDLSVYWYQQSLDQGLQFLIQYYNGEERAKGNILERFSAQQFPDLHSELNLSSLELGDSALYFCASSVEGQVYSPLHFGNGTRLTVT.